A single sample is the source of the 15 T cell receptor beta chains below, sequenced in a study of T cells after yellow fever vaccination. TCRdb called the 5' RACE reads again in MiXCR, with one record for every CDR3 protein. The data contain 100,000 to 150,000 distinct CDR3 sequences, roughly 15% of them singletons. Material: CD8+ T cells sorted from PBMCs, obtained 5 days after the yellow fever booster vaccination. The receptors derive from a man between 18 and 35 years old who received the YFV17D yellow fever vaccine.

This clonotype has a handful of counts. This sequence joins TRBV4-1 and TRBJ1-1; perhaps TRBD1 as D (5 bases). Trimming took off 3 bases at V and 8 bases at J, with 16 bases between the two ends. This CDR3 has 14 amino acids. CDR1 and CDR2 (germline): MGHRA, YSYEKL. CDR3 nucleotides: TGCGCCAGCAGCCATGCCAAGGGGAGGCTAGAAGCTTTCTTT. This codes for CASSHAKGRLEAFF.

V gene TRBV6-5 combines with J gene TRBJ1-5; a weak D match, TRBD1 (6 bases). This CDR3 comprises 16 residues. CDR1 and CDR2 from the germline V gene are MNHEY and SVGAGI. Trimming removed 11 bases from V and 0 bases from J, with 20 bases in between. CDR3 DNA sequence: TGTGCCTCACAGCCCCAGGGGCCTAGTAGCAATCAGCCCCAGCATTTT. Its translation is CASQPQGPSSNQPQHF.

The gene calls are TRBV20-1 and TRBJ2-2; D possibly corresponds to TRBD2 (5 bases). V lost 6 bases, J lost 4 bases, and 18 bases lay in between. Germline CDR1 reads DFQATT; CDR2 reads SNEGSKA (reference sequence). The CDR3 spans 15 residues. The chain's CDR3 is CSASGPSRVTGELFF. CDR3 in DNA: TGCAGTGCAAGTGGCCCTAGCCGCGTCACCGGGGAGCTGTTTTTT.

This clonotype was seen a handful of times. The chain uses TRBV27 and TRBJ2-5; TRBD1 matches 9 bases. The CDR3 contains 16 residues. After removal of 5 bases from V and 4 bases from J, the junction contained 11 bases not matched to a gene. CDR1 is MNHEY and CDR2 is SMNVEV in the germline V gene (reference sequence). The CDR3 DNA follows: TGTGCCAGCAGTCTCAATCCGGGACAGGGATCAGAGACCCAGTACTTC. Translated, it gives CASSLNPGQGSETQYF.

Only a few counts were recorded for this clonotype. The chain is built from TRBV6-1 and TRBJ2-7; TRBD2 aligns across 7 bases. Germline-derived CDR1 and CDR2 are MNHNS and SASEGT. The CDR3 contains 12 residues. After removal of 3 bases from V and 7 bases from J, the junction contained 3 bases not matched to a gene. The CDR3 sequence: CASSERGWEQYF. For the CDR3, the DNA is TGTGCCAGCAGTGAGCGGGGGTGGGAGCAGTACTTC.

The chain uses TRBV11-2 and TRBJ2-1, with D tentatively TRBD2 (5 bases). The V end was cut by 5 bases, the J end by 1 base, with 15 bases between. CDR1 and CDR2 from the germline V gene are SGHAT and FQNNGV. The length of the CDR3 is 16 residues. The CDR3 region is CASSLNRGLSYNEQFF. CDR3 bases: TGTGCCAGCAGCCTAAACCGGGGTTTATCCTACAATGAGCAGTTCTTC.

This clonotype was counted a few times. J is TRBJ2-5 and V is TRBV25-1; no definite D call. Trimming took off 2 bases at V and 2 bases at J, with 6 bases between the two ends. Per germline, CDR1 MGHDK and CDR2 SYGVNS. This CDR3 spans 13 amino acids. Here the CDR3 reads CASSEVHQETQYF. The CDR3 nucleotides read TGTGCCAGCAGTGAAGTTCATCAAGAGACCCAGTACTTC.

CDR3 sequence reads: CASSPGTAEQFF. As DNA, the CDR3 is TGTGCCAGCAGCCCCGGGACAGCTGAGCAGTTCTTC. The gene calls are TRBV7-3 and TRBJ2-1; 7 bases map to TRBD1. This CDR3 region has 12 residues. Germline V gives CDR1 SGHTA, CDR2 FQGTGA. V shed 5 bases, J shed 9 bases, and the junction held 4 bases outside the gene matches.

The sample holds many counts of this clonotype. The rearrangement uses TRBV7-6 and TRBJ2-3, with 8 positions matching TRBD1. The CDR3 extends over 16 amino acids. From germline, CDR1 is SGHVS and CDR2 FNYEAQ. V shed 1 base and J 3 bases; nucleotides not matched to a gene: 6. CDR3 sequence (DNA): TGTGCCAGCAGCTTAGGGACAGGGCGGTTTACAGATACGCAGTATTTT. This sequence encodes CASSLGTGRFTDTQYF.

This clonotype occurred a few times. CDR3 residues: CAISEDGERSYNEQFF. CDR3 nucleotide sequence: TGTGCCATCAGTGAGGACGGGGAACGCTCCTACAATGAGCAGTTCTTC. The chain recombines TRBV10-3 with TRBJ2-1; maybe TRBD2 (5 bases). V was shortened by 2 bases and J by 0 bases, with 11 bases between the two germline ends. CDR1 and CDR2 (germline): ENHRY, SYGVKD. The CDR3 covers 16 residues.

This clonotype was seen a handful of times. The V and J genes are TRBV29-1 and TRBJ1-1; D not resolved. Germline V gene lookup returns CDR1 SQVTM and CDR2 ANQGSEA. V lost 3 bases and J 2 bases, leaving 13 bases between the germline ends. The CDR3 is 14 residues long. The CDR3: CSVESQLLNTEAFF. The CDR3 DNA reads TGCAGCGTTGAGTCCCAGCTACTAAACACTGAAGCTTTCTTT.

The chain uses TRBV29-1 and TRBJ1-2; D remains ambiguous. The CDR3 is 14 residues long. The germline V gene encodes CDR1 SQVTM and CDR2 ANQGSEA. Trimming took 4 bases from V and 3 from J, leaving 15 bases between them. In DNA form, the CDR3 reads TGCAGCGTTGTGGTGGAGAACGCCTACTATGGCTACACCTTC. This codes for CSVVVENAYYGYTF.

The genes are TRBV2 and TRBJ2-1; D unclear. Looked up from germline, CDR1 is SNHLY and CDR2 is FYNNEI. The V end lost 0 bases, the J end lost 8 bases, and 8 bases lay between the germline ends. The CDR3 is 13 amino acids. The CDR3 loop reads CASSEAVNDEQFF. CDR3 sequence (DNA): TGTGCCAGCAGTGAAGCGGTAAACGATGAGCAGTTCTTC.

This clonotype was seen only a few times. The V and J genes are TRBV6-1 and TRBJ2-7, with D tentatively TRBD2 (5 bases). CDR3 size: 14 residues. V was shortened by 7 bases and J by 1 base, with 14 bases between the two germline ends. Germline V gives CDR1 MNHNS, CDR2 SASEGT. This chain's CDR3 is CASTRGYLSYEQYV. The DNA of the CDR3 is TGTGCCAGCACTCGAGGGTATTTGTCCTACGAGCAGTACGTC.

The sample holds a few counts of this clonotype. This sequence joins TRBV27 and TRBJ2-3, with D possibly matching TRBD2 (7 bases). Germline CDR1 is MNHEY and CDR2 is SMNVEV (reference sequence). CDR3 length: 17 residues. The V gene lost 1 base and the J gene lost 6 bases, with 20 bases spanning the gap. This CDR3 is CASSLLGGGEAADTQYF. The CDR3, as DNA: TGTGCCAGCAGTTTATTAGGAGGGGGGGAAGCGGCGGATACGCAGTATTTT.